Shown below are 12 T cell receptor beta chains from a single sample sequenced in a study of response to subunit inactivated influenza vaccine. TCRdb called the RT-PCR reads again in MiXCR, with one record for every CDR3 protein. The table has approximately 500,000 distinct CDR3 sequences, approximately 15% seen once; the top ten hold over 8.5%. Source: PBMCs from blood, taken roughly 12 days after vaccination. The source is a man aged 50-59 years who received an inactivated influenza vaccine.

This clonotype was found a few times. The chain employs TRBV5-1 and TRBJ1-5; no reliable D call. Looked up from germline, CDR1 is SGHRS and CDR2 is YFSETQ. The CDR3 covers 15 residues. Trimming pared 4 bases from V and 0 bases from J, leaving 11 bases between. DNA of the CDR3: TGCGCCAGCAGCCTAGACGGGCATAGCAATCAGCCCCAGCATTTT. This encodes CASSLDGHSNQPQHF.

J is TRBJ2-2 and V is TRBV29-1; TRBD1 aligns across 10 bases. V trimming: 4 bases; J trimming: 4 bases; junction bases outside the gene matches: 9. CDR1 is SQVTM, CDR2 ANQGSEA, per germline. CDR3 length equals 16 residues. The CDR3, as DNA: TGCAGCGTTGGAGGGTCCGACAGGGGGCGCACCGGGGAGCTGTTTTTT. This codes for CSVGGSDRGRTGELFF.

Only a few counts were recorded for this clonotype. The chain carries TRBV20-1 and TRBJ2-3; perhaps TRBD1 as D (6 bases). CDR3 length equals 14 residues. V was shortened by 6 bases and J by 5 bases, with 18 bases between the two germline ends. Germline-derived CDR1 and CDR2 are DFQATT and SNEGSKA (reference sequence). The chain's CDR3 is CSAPGHRGGDTQYF. CDR3 nucleotide sequence: TGCAGTGCCCCGGGACATCGCGGAGGAGATACGCAGTATTTT.

This clonotype came up a few times. The rearrangement joins TRBV7-9 to TRBJ2-1; 7 bases map to TRBD2. Germline trimming cut 6 bases from V and 7 bases from J; bases unmatched to any gene: 12. Germline V gene lookup returns CDR1 SEHNR and CDR2 FQNEAQ (reference sequence). The CDR3 totals 15 residues. The CDR3 sequence: CASRLPGGVGNEQFF. The CDR3 DNA sequence: TGTGCCAGCAGACTCCCGGGGGGAGTTGGTAATGAGCAGTTCTTC.

This clonotype was seen ten or more times. The chain recombines TRBV12-3 or TRBV12-4 with TRBJ2-7; D possibly matches TRBD1 or TRBD2 (5 bases each). Trimming left V 1 base short and J 3 bases short, with 10 bases between. The CDR3 spans 14 residues. In DNA form, the CDR3 reads TGTGCCAGCAGTTTAGGCAGGGCGGGCTACGAGCAGTACTTC. Translating it yields CASSLGRAGYEQYF.

This clonotype was detected only a few times. The rearrangement uses TRBV5-6 and TRBJ2-5; D tentatively reads TRBD1 or TRBD2 (5 bases each). Between the trimmed V and J ends, which lost 4 bases and 4 bases, there was a span of 11 bases. This CDR3 is built from 13 residues. Germline loops: CDR1 SGHDT, CDR2 YYEEEE. The CDR3: CASSTGTGETQYF. The CDR3 DNA reads as TGTGCCAGCAGCACCGGGACGGGAGAGACCCAGTACTTC.

The rearrangement joins TRBV5-6 to TRBJ2-7; the match to TRBD1 covers 7 bases. The length of the CDR3 is 16 residues. Germline trimming cut 0 bases from V and 4 bases from J; bases unmatched to any gene: 10. Germline CDR1 SGHDT, CDR2 YYEEEE. The DNA of the CDR3 is TGTGCCAGCAGCTTGGCCTCAGGGGGAGCGATATACGAGCAGTACTTC. Translating it yields CASSLASGGAIYEQYF. Filled out from reference TRBV5-6 and TRBJ2-7, the complete variable domain reads DAGVTQSPTHLIKTRGQQVTLRCSPKSGHDTVSWYQQALGQGPQFIFQYYEEEERQRGNFPDRFSGHQFPNYSSELNVNALLLGDSALYLCASSLASGGAIYEQYFGPGTRLTVT.

The genes are TRBV5-1 and TRBJ1-4; D unclear. Trimming shortened V by 2 bases and J by 7 bases, and 9 bases separated the two germline ends. Germline-derived CDR1 and CDR2 are SGHRS and YFSETQ. The CDR3 covers 13 residues. The CDR3 loop reads CASSFLVGEKLFF. CDR3 sequence (DNA): TGCGCCAGCAGCTTTTTGGTTGGTGAAAAACTGTTTTTT.

The CDR3 loop is CASSLFRTSSPDEQFF. CDR3 coding DNA: TGCGCCAGCAGCTTGTTTAGGACTAGCTCTCCGGATGAGCAGTTCTTC. The genes are TRBV5-1 and TRBJ2-1; TRBD2 aligns across 8 bases. The CDR3 covers 16 residues. Trimming took 1 base from V and 8 from J; bases not matched to a gene: 11. Germline CDR1 reads SGHRS; CDR2 reads YFSETQ.

This CDR3 reads CATSSLQGYEQYF. Here the CDR3 DNA reads TGTGCCACCAGCAGCCTACAGGGCTACGAGCAGTACTTC. The chain employs TRBV15 and TRBJ2-7; D possibly corresponds to TRBD1 (6 bases). There are 13 residues in the CDR3. Per the germline V gene, CDR1 is LNHNV and CDR2 is YYDKDF (reference sequence). V lost 3 bases to trimming and J lost 3 bases, with 9 bases between them.

The gene calls are TRBV14 and TRBJ2-2; D not certain. The CDR3 has 17 residues. Germline V CDR1 and CDR2: SGHDN, FVKESK. The V and J ends lost 1 base and 0 bases respectively, with 12 bases between them. The CDR3 nucleotides are TGTGCCAGCAGCCAAGTTGCGCAGTTCGCGAACACCGGGGAGCTGTTTTTT. Translation: CASSQVAQFANTGELFF.

This clonotype came up a few times. The chain employs TRBV20-1 and TRBJ1-5; no definite D call. V shed 0 bases and J shed 2 bases, with 11 bases lying between them. CDR3 length equals 15 residues. Germline loops: CDR1 DFQATT, CDR2 SNEGSKA (reference sequence). CDR3 sequence: CSARDPTGGNQPQHF. CDR3 in DNA: TGCAGTGCTAGAGATCCCACCGGGGGCAATCAGCCCCAGCATTTT.